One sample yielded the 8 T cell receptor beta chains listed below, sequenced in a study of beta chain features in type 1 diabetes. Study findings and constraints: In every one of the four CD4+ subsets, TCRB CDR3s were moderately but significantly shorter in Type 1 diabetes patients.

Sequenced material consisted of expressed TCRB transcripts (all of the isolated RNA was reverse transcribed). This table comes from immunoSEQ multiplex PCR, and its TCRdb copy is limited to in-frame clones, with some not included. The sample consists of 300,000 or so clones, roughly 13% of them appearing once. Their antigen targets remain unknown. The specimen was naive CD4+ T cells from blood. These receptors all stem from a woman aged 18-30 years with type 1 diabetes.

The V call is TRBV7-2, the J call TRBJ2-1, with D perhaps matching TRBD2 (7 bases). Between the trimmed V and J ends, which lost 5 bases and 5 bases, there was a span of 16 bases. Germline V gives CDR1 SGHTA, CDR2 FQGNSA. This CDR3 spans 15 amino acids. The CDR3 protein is CASSMGASGNNEQFF. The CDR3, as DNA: TGTGCCAGCAGCATGGGGGCTAGCGGAAACAATGAGCAGTTCTTC.

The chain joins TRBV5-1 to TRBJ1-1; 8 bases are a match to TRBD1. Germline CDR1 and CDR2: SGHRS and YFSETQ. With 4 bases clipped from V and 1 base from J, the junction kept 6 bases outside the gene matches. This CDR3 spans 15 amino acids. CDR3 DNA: TGCGCCAGCAGCAAGGACAGGGAGCCGAACACTGAAGCTTTCTTT. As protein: CASSKDREPNTEAFF.

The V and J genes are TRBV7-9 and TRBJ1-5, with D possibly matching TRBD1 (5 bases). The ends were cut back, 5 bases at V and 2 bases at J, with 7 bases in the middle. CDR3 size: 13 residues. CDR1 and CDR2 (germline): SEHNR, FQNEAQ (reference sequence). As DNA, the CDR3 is TGTGCCAGCAGCCCAGGGCGCAATCAGCCCCAGCATTTT. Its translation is CASSPGRNQPQHF.

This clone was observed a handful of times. The CDR3 region has the DNA TGTGCCAGCAGCGTCCGCGGGAGTCCAACCGGGGAGCTGTTTTTT. Residues: CASSVRGSPTGELFF. The chain recombines TRBV9 with TRBJ2-2, with 7 bases that match TRBD2. The length of the CDR3 is 15 residues. V shed 2 bases, J shed 5 bases, and the junction held 6 bases outside the gene matches. Germline V lookup: CDR1 SGDLS, CDR2 YYNGEE.

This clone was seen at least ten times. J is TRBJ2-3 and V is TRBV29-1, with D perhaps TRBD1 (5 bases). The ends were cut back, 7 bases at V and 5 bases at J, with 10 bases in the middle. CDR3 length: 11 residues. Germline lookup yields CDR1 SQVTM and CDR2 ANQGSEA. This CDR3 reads CSAAQGDTQYF. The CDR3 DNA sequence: TGCAGCGCAGCCCAGGGAGATACGCAGTATTTT.

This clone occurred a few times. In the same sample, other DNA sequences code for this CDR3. CDR3 residues: CASSLGQGNQPQHF. CDR3 coding DNA: TGTGCCAGCAGTTTAGGGCAGGGTAATCAGCCCCAGCATTTT. J is TRBJ1-5 and V is TRBV28; a weak D match, TRBD1 (5 bases). The CDR3 totals 14 residues. Germline-derived CDR1 and CDR2 are MDHEN and SYDVKM. V lost 2 bases, J lost 4 bases, and 9 bases lay in between.

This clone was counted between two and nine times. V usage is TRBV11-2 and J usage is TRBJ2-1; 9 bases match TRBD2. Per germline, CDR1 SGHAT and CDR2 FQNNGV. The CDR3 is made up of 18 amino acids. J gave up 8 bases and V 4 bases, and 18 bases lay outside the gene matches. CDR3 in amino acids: CASSSHSGSGSVRDEQFF. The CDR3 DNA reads TGTGCCAGCAGCTCCCATAGCGGGAGCGGTTCCGTCCGGGATGAGCAGTTCTTC. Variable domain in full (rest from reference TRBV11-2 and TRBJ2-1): EAGVAQSPRYKIIEKRQSVAFWCNPISGHATLYWYQQILGQGPKLLIQFQNNGVVDDSQLPKDRFSAERLKGVDSTLKIQPAKLEDSAVYLCASSSHSGSGSVRDEQFFGPGTRLTVL.

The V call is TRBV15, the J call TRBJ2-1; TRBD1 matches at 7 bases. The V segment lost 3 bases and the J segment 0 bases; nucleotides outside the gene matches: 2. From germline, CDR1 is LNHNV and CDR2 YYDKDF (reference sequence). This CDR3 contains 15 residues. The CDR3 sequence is CATSRDRYSYNEQFF. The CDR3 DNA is TGTGCCACCAGCAGGGACAGGTACTCCTACAATGAGCAGTTCTTC.